The sequence of this T cell receptor beta chain was determined in a study of blood T cells in healthy people across ages. This clonotype was picked up a small number of times. At one end, the junction sequence differs from germline, possibly due to a read error. CDR1 is KGHSH, CDR2 LQKENI, per germline. The CDR3 consists of 12 residues. Using a J-beta primer mix together with a sample-barcoded 5' primer, a second PCR was run for roughly 6 to 11 cycles. One entry per CDR3 protein, called by TCRdb with MiXCR from the 5' RACE reads. The repertoire includes more than 500,000 distinct CDR3 sequences, 25% to 30% of them detected once, and 18% sits in the top ten.

Sequencing was done on a sample of blood. The sequence was collected from a woman in her 70s in good health. The chain has TRBV18 and TRBJ1-4; possible D gene TRBD1, 5 bases. As DNA, the CDR3 is TGCGCCAGCTCAGAGGGGAATGAAAAACTGTTTTTT. Encoded protein: CASSEGNEKLFF.